These 3 T cell receptor beta chains came from one sample sequenced in a study of T cell responses to AZD1222 COVID-19 vaccine. Measured with immunoSEQ multiplex PCR; TCRdb has only the in-frame clones, and not every one. The sample yields around 120,000 clones, about 90% seen once. Sample: peripheral blood, taken on day 0 of AZD1222 vaccination. These receptors were collected from an adult in good health.

CDR3 residues: CASSRDRLGETEAFF. The CDR3 region has the DNA TGTGCCAGCAGTCGGGACAGGTTAGGAGAAACTGAAGCTTTCTTT. The chain couples TRBV6-6 to TRBJ1-1, with 8 bases identical to TRBD1. Trimming at V came to 5 bases and at J to 5 bases, leaving 10 bases not matched to a gene. The CDR3 runs 15 residues. CDR1 MNHNY and CDR2 SVGAGI come from the germline V gene (reference sequence).

This clone was observed a single time. The chain links TRBV2 to TRBJ1-1, with 9 bases identical to TRBD1. CDR3 length: 14 amino acids. Germline V gives CDR1 SNHLY, CDR2 FYNNEI. V lost 8 bases to trimming and J lost 0 bases; unmatched junction nucleotides: 4. The CDR3 nucleotides are TGTGCCAGCGGAGGACAGGGGATGAACACTGAAGCTTTCTTT. Its translation is CASGGQGMNTEAFF.

With regard to this clone: Other DNA sequences in this sample translate to the same CDR3. The chain joins TRBV6-5 to TRBJ2-1; D is uncertain. In germline, CDR1 is MNHEY, CDR2 SVGAGI. This CDR3 region has 11 residues. V was clipped by 0 bases and J by 10 bases, with 4 bases between them. CDR3 nucleotides: TGTGCCAGCAGTTACTCAGGGGAGCAGTTCTTC. It is translated as CASSYSGEQFF.